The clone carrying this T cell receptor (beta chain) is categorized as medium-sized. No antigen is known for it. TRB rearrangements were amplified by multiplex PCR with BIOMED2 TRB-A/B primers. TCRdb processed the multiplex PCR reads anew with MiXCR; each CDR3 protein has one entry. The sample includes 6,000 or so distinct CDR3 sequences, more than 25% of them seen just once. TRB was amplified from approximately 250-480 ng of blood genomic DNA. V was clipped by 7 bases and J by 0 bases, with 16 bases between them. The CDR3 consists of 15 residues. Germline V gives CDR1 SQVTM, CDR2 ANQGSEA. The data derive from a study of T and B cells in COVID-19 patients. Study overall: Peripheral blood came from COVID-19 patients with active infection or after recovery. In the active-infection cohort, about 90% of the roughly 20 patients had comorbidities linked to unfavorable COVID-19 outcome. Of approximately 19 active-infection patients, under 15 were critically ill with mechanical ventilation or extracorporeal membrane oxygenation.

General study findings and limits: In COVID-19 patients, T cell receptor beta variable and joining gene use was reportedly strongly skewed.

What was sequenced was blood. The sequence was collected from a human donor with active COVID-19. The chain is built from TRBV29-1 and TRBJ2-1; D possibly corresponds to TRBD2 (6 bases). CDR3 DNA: TGCAGCGGTAAGCGGGCAGGAATCTCCTACAATGAGCAGTTCTTC. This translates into CSGKRAGISYNEQFF.